The sequence of this TCR beta chain was determined in a study of glioma-infiltrating T cells. Whole-study context: Dexamethasone exposure before glioma surgery was limited to six or fewer days.

This clonotype was recorded many times. Its target is not known. The CDR3 is made up of 16 amino acids. V shed 3 bases and J shed 7 bases, with 19 bases lying between them. Germline V gives CDR1 MNHEY, CDR2 SMNVEV (reference sequence). Findings of the study overall: Gliomas, especially low-grade, showed above-expected tissue-blood divergence; non-neoplastic patients showed below.

The iRepertoire nested amplicon-rescue multiplex PCR amplified TCR alpha and beta CDR3s from RNA. Each CDR3 protein is one row after TCRdb ran MiXCR on the multiplex PCR reads. Among about 410,000 distinct CDR3 sequences listed, roughly two fifths were seen once. The clonotype comes from a human donor with low-grade glioma or glioblastoma, undergoing nonglioma brain surgery, or in good health (not recorded which). The sequenced sample was glioma tissue, nonneoplastic brain tissue, or PBMCs (not recorded which). The chain combines TRBV27 with TRBJ2-1; D is possibly TRBD1 or TRBD2 (6 bases each). In nucleotides, the CDR3 is TGTGCCAGCAGTTTGACAGGTTTCGCGGGGATAAATGAGCAGTTCTTC. The encoded protein is CASSLTGFAGINEQFF.